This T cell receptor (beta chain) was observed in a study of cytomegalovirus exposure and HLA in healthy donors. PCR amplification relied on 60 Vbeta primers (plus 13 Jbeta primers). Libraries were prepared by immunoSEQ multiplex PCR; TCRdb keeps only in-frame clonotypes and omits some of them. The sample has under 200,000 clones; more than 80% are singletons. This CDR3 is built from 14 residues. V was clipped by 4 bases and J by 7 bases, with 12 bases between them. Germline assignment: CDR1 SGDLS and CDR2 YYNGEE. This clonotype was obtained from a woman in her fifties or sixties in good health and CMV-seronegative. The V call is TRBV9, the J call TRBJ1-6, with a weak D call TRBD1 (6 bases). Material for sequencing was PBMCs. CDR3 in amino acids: CASSTGQNNSPLHF. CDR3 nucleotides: TGTGCCAGCAGCACAGGACAGAACAATTCACCCCTCCACTTT.